The 9 T cell receptor beta chains below were found in one sample sequenced in a study of CXCR4 blockade with PD-1 therapy in pancreatic cancer. Produced via immunoSEQ multiplex PCR; TCRdb's table is partial and in-frame only. The sample has under 2,500 clones, about 40% seen once. The specimen sequenced was tumor tissue. These receptors were obtained from a human donor with pancreatic ductal adenocarcinoma.

V usage is TRBV19 and J usage is TRBJ2-3; 9 nucleotides agree with TRBD2. V gave up 9 bases and J gave up 4 bases; unmatched junction bases: 11. Germline V lookup: CDR1 LNHDA, CDR2 SQIVND (reference sequence). This CDR3 comprises 15 residues. CDR3 amino acids: CASSLTAGGSDTQYF. The CDR3 region has the DNA TGTGCCAGCAGCCTAACAGCGGGAGGATCAGATACGCAGTATTTT.

Only a few counts were recorded for this clone. The V gene is TRBV28, the J gene TRBJ1-6; D may be TRBD1 (5 bases). V lost 6 bases, J lost 6 bases, and 12 bases lay in between. This CDR3 region has 14 residues. CDR1 and CDR2 from the germline V gene are MDHEN and SYDVKM. The CDR3 DNA is TGTGCCAGCAGCGGGACTCCGCTTAATTCACCCCTCCACTTT. Its protein is CASSGTPLNSPLHF. Full variable domain (outside the CDR3, taken from reference TRBV28 and TRBJ1-6): DVKVTQSSRYLVKRTGEKVFLECVQDMDHENMFWYRQDPGLGLRLIYFSYDVKMKEKGDIPEGYSVSREKKERFSLILESASTNQTSMYLCASSGTPLNSPLHFGNGTRLTVT.

The sample holds a few counts of this clone. V and J are TRBV6-8 and TRBJ1-2, with D unresolved. This CDR3 is built from 13 residues. Per germline, CDR1 MNHGY and CDR2 SAAAGT. With 3 bases removed from V and 6 bases from J, the gap between germline ends came to 11 bases. CDR3 loop: CASSYGAANGYTF. As DNA, the CDR3 is TGTGCCAGCAGTTATGGAGCAGCTAATGGCTACACCTTC.

This clone is large in the sample. The genes are TRBV6-8 and TRBJ2-7; possible D gene TRBD1, 6 bases. Germline V gene sequence: CDR1 MNHGY, CDR2 SAAAGT. The germline V and J ends were trimmed by 6 bases and 7 bases, with 16 bases remaining between them. The CDR3 covers 13 residues. CDR3 DNA: TGTGCCAGCAGGCAACCACAGGGTTATGAGCAGTACGTC. It translates to CASRQPQGYEQYV.

The V call is TRBV4-1, the J call TRBJ2-1; 11 bases line up with TRBD2. The CDR3 is 15 amino acids. Germline lookup yields CDR1 MGHRA and CDR2 YSYEKL. The V gene end was trimmed by 1 base and the J gene end by 4 bases; junction bases not matched to a gene: 0. The chain's CDR3 is CASSQASGGYNEQFF. The CDR3, as DNA: TGCGCCAGCAGCCAAGCTAGCGGGGGGTACAATGAGCAGTTCTTC.

The table lists this clone with a few counts. The genes are TRBV6-8 and TRBJ2-3, with TRBD2 as a possible D gene (5 bases). Between the trimmed V and J ends, which lost 4 bases and 1 base, there was a span of 12 bases. Germline V gene sequence: CDR1 MNHGY, CDR2 SAAAGT. This CDR3 region has 15 residues. CDR3 region: CASSFFRTGTDTQYF. The CDR3 region has the DNA TGTGCCAGCAGTTTTTTCCGGACTGGCACAGATACGCAGTATTTT.

V and J are TRBV7-5 and TRBJ1-1. TRBV7-5 is deemed a pseudogene. The CDR3 totals 14 residues. CDR3 coding DNA: TGTGCCAGCAGTATGGAGGGAAGGGGCACTGAAGCTTTCTTT. Its protein is CASSMEGRGTEAFF.

The chain combines TRBV18 with TRBJ2-5; D might be TRBD1 (6 bases). This CDR3 is built from 15 residues. CDR1 and CDR2 from the germline V gene are KGHSH and LQKENI. Between the trimmed V and J ends, which lost 0 bases and 7 bases, there was a span of 15 bases. The CDR3 here is CASSPPGIGGSTQYF. In DNA, the CDR3 is TGTGCCAGCTCACCACCGGGCATAGGGGGATCGACCCAGTACTTC.

This clone was seen just once. The gene calls are TRBV29-1 and TRBJ2-7, with 11 positions matching TRBD2. V shed 4 bases, J shed 3 bases, and the junction held 5 bases outside the gene matches. This CDR3 has 14 residues. From germline, CDR1 is SQVTM and CDR2 ANQGSEA. As DNA, the CDR3 is TGCAGCGTTGCCTATAGCGGGAGGGGCTACGAGCAGTACTTC. Encoded protein: CSVAYSGRGYEQYF.